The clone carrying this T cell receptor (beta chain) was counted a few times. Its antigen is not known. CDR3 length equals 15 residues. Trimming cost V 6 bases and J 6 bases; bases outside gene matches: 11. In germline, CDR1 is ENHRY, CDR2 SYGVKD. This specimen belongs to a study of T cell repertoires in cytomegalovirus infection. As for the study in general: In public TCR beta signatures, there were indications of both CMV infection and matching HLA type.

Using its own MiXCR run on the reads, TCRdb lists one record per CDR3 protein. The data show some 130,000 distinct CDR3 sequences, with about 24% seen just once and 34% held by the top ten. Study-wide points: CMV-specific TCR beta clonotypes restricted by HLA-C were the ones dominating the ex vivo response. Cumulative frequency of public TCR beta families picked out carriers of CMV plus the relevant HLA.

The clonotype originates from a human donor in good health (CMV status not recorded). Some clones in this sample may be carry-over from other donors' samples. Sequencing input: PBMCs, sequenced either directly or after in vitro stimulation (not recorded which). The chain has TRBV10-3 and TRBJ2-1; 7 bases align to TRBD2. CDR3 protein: CAIRIGRETSNEQFF. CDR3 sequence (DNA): TGTGCCATCAGGATAGGGCGGGAGACGAGCAATGAGCAGTTCTTC.